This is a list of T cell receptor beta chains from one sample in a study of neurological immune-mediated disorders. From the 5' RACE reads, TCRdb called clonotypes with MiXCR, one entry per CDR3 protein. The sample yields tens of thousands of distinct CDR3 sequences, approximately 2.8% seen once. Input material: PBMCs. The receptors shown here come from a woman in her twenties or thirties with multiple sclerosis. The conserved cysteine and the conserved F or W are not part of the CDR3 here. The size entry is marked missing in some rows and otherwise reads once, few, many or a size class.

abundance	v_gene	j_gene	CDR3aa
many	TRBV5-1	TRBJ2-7	ASSLGGTSYEQY
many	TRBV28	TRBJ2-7	ASSLPTSNYEQY
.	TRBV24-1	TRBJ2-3	ANTRKGSDTQY
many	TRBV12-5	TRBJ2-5	ASGPQAGETQY
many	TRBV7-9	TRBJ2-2	ASSLAGRTGGGELF
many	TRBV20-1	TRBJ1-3	SARGYRAGEPGNTIY
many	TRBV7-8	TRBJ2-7	ASSLARADEQY
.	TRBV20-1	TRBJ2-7	SARPMEGPTYEQY
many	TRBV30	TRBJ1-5	AWSLDHPSAQH
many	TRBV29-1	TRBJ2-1	SVDRGSYNEQF
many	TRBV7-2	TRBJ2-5	ASSLVLDETQY
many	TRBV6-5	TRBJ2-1	ASSYSGGLAGGEQF
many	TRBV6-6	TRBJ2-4	ASSRDMGTGKNIQY
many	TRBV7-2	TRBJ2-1	ASTRTSGSDWGNEQF
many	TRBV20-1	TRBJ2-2	SARRSEVGTNTGELF
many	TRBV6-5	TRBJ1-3	ASSWDSIHSGNTIY
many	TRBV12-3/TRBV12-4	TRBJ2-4	ASSPSGRSIQY
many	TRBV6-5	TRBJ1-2	ASSSPGGGDYGYT
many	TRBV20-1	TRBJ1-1	SAPRGNTEAF
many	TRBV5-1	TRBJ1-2	ASSLGDRDSYGYT
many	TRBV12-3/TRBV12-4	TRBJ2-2	ASSFVASTGELF
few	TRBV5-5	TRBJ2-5	DSSLEETQY